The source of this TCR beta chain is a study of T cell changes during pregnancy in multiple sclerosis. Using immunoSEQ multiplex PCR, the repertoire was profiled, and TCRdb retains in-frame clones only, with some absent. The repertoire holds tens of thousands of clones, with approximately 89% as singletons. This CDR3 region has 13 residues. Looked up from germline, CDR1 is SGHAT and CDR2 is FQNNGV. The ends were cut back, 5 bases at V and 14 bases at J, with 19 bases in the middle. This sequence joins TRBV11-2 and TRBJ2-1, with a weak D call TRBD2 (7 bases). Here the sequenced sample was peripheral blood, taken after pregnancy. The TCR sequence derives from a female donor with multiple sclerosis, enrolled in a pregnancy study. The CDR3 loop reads CASSLFRGGAEFF. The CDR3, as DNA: TGTGCCAGCAGCCTGTTTAGGGGGGGGGCTGAGTTCTTC.